This TCR beta chain originates from a study of blood T cells in healthy people across ages (dated by TCRdb to 2015 to 2017). Some background on the complete study: Template switching captured roughly one uniquely barcoded TCR beta cDNA molecule per two T cells in model experiments. Using deep sequencing normalized with unique cDNA molecular identifiers, the study measured how TCR beta repertoire diversity changes with age. The donors were split into four age groups: young (average 16 years), middle-aged (roughly 42), aged (approximately 59) and long-lived (roughly 86). Donors of different ages were randomly distributed across sequencing lanes to avoid experimental bias. Two additional independent replicas of 1 million unique cDNA reads from the same blood draw were analyzed for two donors (one aged 18 to 30 and one aged 80 or older). The investigation overall reported the following: The percentage of naive T cells measured by flow cytometry correlated strongly with observed TCR beta diversity. Estimates of total diversity from one million sequenced T cells were regarded as lower bounds and underestimates. Because donor CMV infection status was unknown, age-related changes in expanded clonotypes were potentially confounded. The long-lived group showed more naive CD4+ T cells, fewer expanded clones and increased TCR diversity than the aged group, suggesting age selection. Conclusive comparison of naive and antigen-experienced compartments was prevented by the profiling of bulk unsorted PBMCs. Observed TCR beta diversity per million T cells fell roughly linearly with age, and a significant reduction was already apparent by age around 36.

Concerning this clonotype itself: What antigen it recognizes has not been identified. Per-base qualities were not stored, and no clone one base away is much larger.

The protocol used for the library was 5' RACE. The instrument was an Illumina HiSeq 2500. A second PCR of 7 to 11 cycles was performed with a sample-barcoded 5' primer and a J-beta primer mix. A template-switch 5' adaptor carrying 12 random nucleotides introduced a unique molecular identifier onto each TCR beta cDNA molecule. Each sample yielded at least 2.5 million CDR3-containing paired-end reads. The Mint cDNA synthesis kit, primed by a TRBC-specific oligonucleotide, was used to synthesize first-strand cDNA from all RNA. After uracil-DNA glycosylase treatment, a first 18-cycle PCR used universal primers M1SS and BC2_uni_R on all cDNA. Under the source paper's analysis protocol: For normalization, 1 million high-quality reads, each with a distinct molecular identifier, were randomly selected from each sample. Reads with shared molecular identifiers were discarded instead of being binned into consensus sequences. MiTCR, with a Q25 quality threshold and the strictest error-elimination algorithm, was used for CDR3 identification, clonotype clustering and error correction. A nonparametric unseen species model using Euler transformation provided a lower-bound estimate of total TCR beta diversity. Using fastp at Q25 and MiXCR, TCRdb reprocessed the public reads and kept productive beta chains. Rows merge per CDR3 protein into single entries with the most common DNA and genes. Here the V and J calls rest on TCRdb's processing, not on the authors' analysis. The sample table records 1.5 million to 2 million distinct CDR3 sequences; roughly 27% of these occur just once. Clones ranked in the top ten supply 7.7% of the sample.

Cut back by 2 bases and 7 bases, the V and J ends lie 16 bases apart. Measured from the cysteine to the phenylalanine, the CDR3 is 15 residues long. Only CDR3 DNA remains: 45 bases, in frame from the first base. CDR1 and CDR2 are drawn from the germline V gene: SGHRS, YFSETQ. The donors were 40 or so Caucasian individuals from Russia, aged 6 to 90 years, who were systemically healthy. Around 9.7 milliliters of peripheral blood were collected from each donor into EDTA-treated Vacutainer tubes. Ficoll-Paque density-gradient centrifugation was used to isolate PBMCs, with at least 6.5 million per sample. Trizol reagent was used to extract total RNA from the PBMCs, yielding at least 6 micrograms per sample. For every donor, flow cytometry on a PBMC aliquot measured the percentage of naive CD45RAhigh/CD27high T cells.

The rearrangement joined TRBV5-1 to TRBJ2-1; the D gene is perhaps TRBD1 or TRBD2, each of them matching over 5 bases. Sequenced: blood. The clonotype originates from a woman in her 30s in good health. The CDR3 is CASSFGASDGNEQFF. The DNA sequence reads TGCGCCAGCAGCTTCGGGGCCTCTGATGGGAATGAGCAGTTCTTC. The variable domain in full, with residues beyond the CDR3 obtained from the reference TRBV5-1 and TRBJ2-1 genes, is KAGVTQTPRYLIKTRGQQVTLSCSPISGHRSVSWYQQTPGQGLQFLFEYFSETQRNKGNFPGRFSGRQFSNSRSEMNVSTLELGDSALYLCASSFGASDGNEQFFGPGTRLTVL.